The clone carrying this T cell receptor (beta chain) appeared a few times. What it recognizes is unknown. The data were obtained in a study of identical twins. Study-level findings and limits: Cross-sectional statistics underpinned the conclusions; the same donors were not followed. Sequences that were beta out-of-frame showed weaker excess twin sharing. Zero-insertion analyses were open to partial confounding by invariant MAIT and iNKT cells. Abundant beta clonotypes from cord blood had fewer insertions, unlike memory repertoires, which showed none.

TCRdb re-analysed the 5' RACE reads in MiXCR, keeping a single row per CDR3 protein. The sample carries about 290,000 distinct CDR3 sequences, roughly 9.7% recorded once. Trimming left V 0 bases short and J 4 bases short, with 22 bases between. In germline, CDR1 is LGHDT, CDR2 YNNKEL (reference sequence). This CDR3 has 18 amino acids. These same records also appear under a second study, on yellow fever vaccine responses in identical twins.

The sequenced material came from CD8+ T cells sorted from blood. This chain links TRBV3-1 with TRBJ2-7; possibly TRBD2 for D (6 bases). This TCR was recovered from a woman in her late teens or twenties in good health. As DNA, the CDR3 is TGTGCCAGCAGCCAAGAAGTTGCGAGGCGGAGGGAATCGTACGAGCAGTACTTC. It codes for CASSQEVARRRESYEQYF.